These 16 T cell receptor beta chains were all obtained from the same sample, sequenced in a study of cytomegalovirus exposure and HLA in healthy donors. In the PCR, 60 Vbeta and 13 Jbeta primers were used. TCRdb's table, derived via immunoSEQ multiplex PCR, lists solely in-frame clones and lacks some. The sample records more than 150,000 clones, 70% to 85% being singletons. Sequencing was done on a sample of PBMCs. These receptors originate from a man between 18 and 29 years old in good health and CMV-seronegative.

The rearrangement links TRBV29-1 to TRBJ1-2; unclear D gene. The CDR3 covers 12 residues. V lost 1 base and J 8 bases, leaving 11 bases between the germline ends. Germline-derived CDR1 and CDR2 are SQVTM and ANQGSEA. DNA for the CDR3: TGCAGCGTTGAAGTCAGTACGTACGGCTACACCTTC. Encoded protein: CSVEVSTYGYTF.

The V call is TRBV14, the J call TRBJ2-3; D may be TRBD1 (6 bases). The germline V and J ends were trimmed by 5 bases and 11 bases, with 17 bases remaining between them. The CDR3 sequence is 13 residues long. Per the germline V gene, CDR1 is SGHDN and CDR2 is FVKESK. The CDR3 sequence: CASSVRQASRQYF. DNA of the CDR3: TGTGCCAGCAGCGTCCGACAGGCCTCGAGGCAGTATTTT.

This clone has ten or more counts. The chain has TRBV6-5 and TRBJ1-5; 9 nucleotides match TRBD1. There are 13 residues in the CDR3. V shed 6 bases and J 7 bases; nucleotides not matched to a gene: 4. Germline CDR1 reads MNHEY; CDR2 reads SVGAGI. DNA of the CDR3: TGTGCCAGCAGGGGACAGGGATGGCAGCCCCAGCATTTT. The encoded protein is CASRGQGWQPQHF.

Comment on this clone: This specimen includes other DNA sequences encoding the same CDR3. The chain combines TRBV5-1 with TRBJ1-2; tentative D call: TRBD1 (6 bases). Between the trimmed V and J ends, which lost 4 bases and 2 bases, there was a span of 9 bases. Germline V gene lookup returns CDR1 SGHRS and CDR2 YFSETQ. The CDR3 sequence is 13 residues long. CDR3 amino acids: CASSPQGNYGYTF. CDR3 coding DNA: TGCGCCAGCAGCCCTCAGGGGAACTATGGCTACACCTTC.

On this clone: The same CDR3 is also encoded by other DNA sequences in this sample. The V gene is TRBV5-1, the J gene TRBJ2-7, with D unresolved. The V end lost 4 bases, the J end lost 1 base, and 9 bases lay between the germline ends. The germline gives CDR1 SGHRS, CDR2 YFSETQ. This CDR3 is 13 amino acids long. CDR3 nucleotide sequence: TGCGCCAGCAGCCCCACCGAGTCCTACGAGCAGTACTTC. Its translation is CASSPTESYEQYF.

The rearrangement links TRBV9 to TRBJ1-6; TRBD1 matches at 8 bases. Germline lookup yields CDR1 SGDLS and CDR2 YYNGEE. J was trimmed by 12 bases and V by 2 bases; bases with no gene match: 1. The CDR3 is made up of 12 amino acids. The CDR3 sequence is CASSVDRGPLHF. DNA of the CDR3: TGTGCCAGCAGCGTCGACAGGGGACCCCTCCACTTT.

This sequence joins TRBV11-3 and TRBJ2-3; the D is unclear. CDR3 size: 15 residues. Germline values: CDR1 SGHNT, CDR2 YENEEA. Deletions cut 5 bases from V and 0 bases from J, with 12 bases between. CDR3 loop: CASSALVGSTDTQYF. DNA of the CDR3: TGTGCCAGCAGCGCTCTAGTAGGTAGCACAGATACGCAGTATTTT.

The chain uses TRBV15 and TRBJ1-1; no firm D call. Per the germline V gene, CDR1 is LNHNV and CDR2 is YYDKDF (reference sequence). The CDR3 is made up of 16 amino acids. V was trimmed by 1 base and J by 0 bases, leaving 12 bases between them. The CDR3 sequence: CATSRGSNRLNTEAFF. Here the CDR3 DNA reads TGTGCCACCAGCAGAGGATCAAACAGACTGAACACTGAAGCTTTCTTT.

The chain is built from TRBV6-5 and TRBJ1-2; possibly TRBD1 for D (5 bases). Germline V gene lookup returns CDR1 MNHEY and CDR2 SVGAGI. The ends were cut back, 2 bases at V and 6 bases at J, with 13 bases in the middle. The CDR3 length is 14 residues. The CDR3: CASSYGRAQNGYTF. The DNA for the CDR3 is TGTGCCAGCAGTTACGGCAGGGCTCAGAATGGCTACACCTTC.

The chain uses TRBV6-5 and TRBJ1-5, with D unresolved. This CDR3 region has 12 residues. With 8 bases removed from V and 0 bases from J, the gap between germline ends came to 5 bases. Germline values: CDR1 MNHEY, CDR2 SVGAGI. CDR3 DNA sequence: TGTGCCAGCCGTAGTAGCAATCAGCCCCAGCATTTT. It encodes CASRSSNQPQHF.

This chain links TRBV9 with TRBJ2-1; D uncertain. The CDR3 extends over 14 amino acids. Trimming took off 4 bases at V and 1 base at J, with 9 bases between the two ends. Looked up from germline, CDR1 is SGDLS and CDR2 is YYNGEE. The CDR3 sequence: CASSLSGSYNEQFF. CDR3 DNA sequence: TGTGCCAGCAGCCTCTCCGGGTCCTACAATGAGCAGTTCTTC. The whole variable domain, filled in from reference TRBV9 and TRBJ2-1, reads DSGVTQTPKHLITATGQRVTLRCSPRSGDLSVYWYQQSLDQGLQFLIQYYNGEERAKGNILERFSAQQFPDLHSELNLSSLELGDSALYFCASSLSGSYNEQFFGPGTRLTVL.

The genes are TRBV9 and TRBJ2-5, with TRBD1 identical over 8 bases. The CDR3 contains 14 residues. The V segment lost 2 bases and the J segment 13 bases; nucleotides outside the gene matches: 13. Germline V lookup: CDR1 SGDLS, CDR2 YYNGEE. The CDR3 here is CASSVLGQACPRYF. In DNA, the CDR3 is TGTGCCAGCAGCGTTTTGGGACAGGCGTGTCCCCGGTACTTC.

The J gene is TRBJ1-1, the V gene TRBV7-8; 7 bases are shared with TRBD1. V lost 7 bases and J lost 1; bases outside the gene matches: 6. Germline values: CDR1 SGHVS, CDR2 FQNEAQ. CDR3 length: 14 residues. The CDR3 DNA reads TGTGCCAGCACTTATGGGACAGCGAACACTGAAGCTTTCTTT. Protein: CASTYGTANTEAFF.

In DNA, the CDR3 is TGCGCCAGCAGCGTGACTGGGAGAAATGAGCAGTTCTTC. The encoded protein is CASSVTGRNEQFF. The V and J genes are TRBV4-3 and TRBJ2-1, with D possibly being TRBD2 (5 bases). Germline V gives CDR1 LGHNA, CDR2 YSLEER. The CDR3 is 13 residues long. Between the trimmed V and J ends, which lost 5 bases and 7 bases, there was a span of 12 bases.

The chain links TRBV7-9 to TRBJ2-5; 10 nucleotides match TRBD1. In germline, CDR1 is SEHNR, CDR2 FQNEAQ (reference sequence). The CDR3 is 14 residues long. The V and J ends lost 1 base and 5 bases, in that order; junction bases with no gene match: 1. The CDR3 DNA reads as TGTGCCAGCAGCTTAGGACAGGGGGCGGAGACCCAGTACTTC. Translating gives CASSLGQGAETQYF. Drawing the rest from reference TRBV7-9 and TRBJ2-5, the complete variable domain is DTGVSQNPRHKITKRGQNVTFRCDPISEHNRLYWYRQTLGQGPEFLTYFQNEAQLEKSRLLSDRFSAERPKGSFSTLEIQRTEQGDSAMYLCASSLGQGAETQYFGPGTRLLVL.

V gene TRBV19 combines with J gene TRBJ2-3; 7 bases are shared with TRBD1. The CDR3 is 15 amino acids. The germline CDR1 and CDR2 sequences are LNHDA and SQIVND (reference sequence). Trimming at V came to 6 bases and at J to 2 bases, leaving 8 bases not matched to a gene. The CDR3 region has the DNA TGTGCCAGTAGGGGGTGGGGACAGATCACAGATACGCAGTATTTT. The encoded protein is CASRGWGQITDTQYF.